This TCR beta chain was recovered during a study of cytomegalovirus exposure and HLA in healthy donors. To note about this clone: Antigen unknown.

PCR amplification relied on 60 Vbeta primers (plus 13 Jbeta primers). Generated by immunoSEQ multiplex PCR, the TCRdb table keeps only in-frame clones and is missing some. The profile shows around 85,000 clones, about four fifths of them singletons. Study findings and constraints: The likely explanation for a cluster of highly shared sequence variants was sequencing artifact. Earlier analysis yielded a pattern in which most TCR beta V segments were productive about 90% or about 30% of the time.

This CDR3 contains 17 residues. With 2 bases clipped from V and 4 bases from J, the junction kept 11 bases outside the gene matches. The V gene's germline CDR1 is SGHVS and CDR2 FNYEAQ. This TCR was recovered from a man aged 45-65 years in good health and CMV-seropositive. Sequencing was performed on PBMCs. This chain joins TRBV7-6 and TRBJ1-1, with 9 bases identical to TRBD1. As DNA, the CDR3 is TGTGCCAGCAGCTTACGTCCCGGGACAGGGTCGAGCACTGAAGCTTTCTTT. Its translation: CASSLRPGTGSSTEAFF.